This TCR beta chain was captured by sequencing in a study of cytomegalovirus exposure and HLA in healthy donors (dated by TCRdb to 2016 to 2017). Background for the entire study: In an earlier analysis of under 600 of the donors, about 270 Gb of sequence data and 120 million or so unique TCR beta sequences from 180 million or so T cells were reported. An early release that covered 500 to 800 HLA-typed donors contained approximately 300 gigabases of sequencing data and 65 million to 100 million unique TCR sequences. Of the 350 to 400 genotyped donors, approximately 83% fell in the genetic ancestry cluster associated with self-reported Caucasian donors. The study aimed to test whether signatures of past pathogen exposure could be identified by cataloging public T cell receptors. The study profiled the T cell repertoires of hundreds of subjects by immunosequencing and related them to cytomegalovirus serostatus. A separate validation cohort of approximately 130 different subjects was used in addition to the roughly 640-subject first cohort. To predict cytomegalovirus infection status, the study brought together high-throughput TCR immunosequencing, statistical association of individual TCRs with disease status, and machine learning. A later analysis re-examined previously published TCR beta repertoires from around 670 donors and added high-resolution HLA genotyping to investigate patterns of TCR occurrence. In the later analysis, no new phenotypic data were used to find candidate immune exposures; instead, reliance was placed on TCR beta sequences and their occurrence across donors. An earlier analysis of 587 of the donors applied high-throughput TCR beta sequencing to assess whether each TCR beta V gene segment acted as functional or pseudogenic. Donor age, sex, ethnicity and CMV serostatus were compiled together with the repertoire data. A later genetic analysis took genome-wide SNP genotypes for about three fifths of the 666 donors and used that subset as a discovery cohort. All discovery cohort repertoires had been generated on a single sequencing platform. HLA typing included class I and class II loci at four-digit resolution. The number of donors typed differed by locus, with roughly 629-640 for A, B, C, DRB1 and DQB1, more than 500 for DQA1, over 600 for DPA1, and over 400 for DPB1. A handful of DR-DQ haplotypes were handled as single units for association and clustering because linkage in the cohort was strong. Among some 400 genotyped donors of the cohort, an average of 235,054 unique TCR beta nucleotide sequences were sequenced per donor, roughly 20% of them non-productive. What the study reported, not specific to this receptor: The study gave a list of about 170 TCR beta chains associated with cytomegalovirus. Broadly in line with IMGT annotations, most TCR beta V segments showed up in productive rearrangements about 87% or about 30% of the time in an earlier analysis of 450 to 750 of the donors. A cluster of highly shared sequence variants was judged likely to represent a technical artifact of the sequencing pipeline. Because counts were too low, about 17 rarely observed V segments, including chromosome 9 orphons, were excluded from the earlier analysis of 587 of the donors. Sequencing depth was assumed to be roughly uniform across donors in the presence/absence analyses, though that assumption may not hold. In a later analysis, HLA-associated TCR beta chains showed more clonal expansion and lower generation probabilities than non-associated chains that were equally common. Most TCR sequences were observed very rarely across donors, whereas some public TCRs were present in many individuals. Linkage disequilibrium might explain the correlated functional status among segregating V segments, but an unknown experimental factor could not be excluded. Strong co-occurrence of HLA alleles, especially DR and DQ, made assigning TCR associations to individual alleles difficult. For the cohort, immune exposure information was limited to CMV serostatus. The authors suggested that the approach could potentially be generalized to other disease states and immunological phenotypes. The classifier was reported to diagnose cytomegalovirus status with high specificity and sensitivity in both the original and validation cohorts. A later analysis found that TCR association rates varied across HLA loci, with DRB1 alleles showing the most associated TCRs and HLA-C alleles the fewest. In a later analysis, 15,000 to 20,000 TCR beta sequences were associated with specific HLA alleles at a false discovery rate of 0.05. In this cohort, only TCR beta chains were sequenced, and detectable features were limited by the absence of alpha or paired-chain data. HLA typing was unavailable for some donors at each locus, so association tests used only the typed subset. A further reported finding was that TCR beta sequences accurately predicted the HLA-A and HLA-B alleles for most subjects in the first cohort. Three of the identified cytomegalovirus-associated TCR beta chains were confirmed in vitro to be specific for cytomegalovirus antigens. V-gene and J-gene trimming of TCR beta chains was associated with a missense DCLRE1C variant in a later genetic analysis, and the association was replicated in an independent cohort. Some IMGT-functional V segments, including TRBV6-2 and TRBV6-3, could not be distinguished by the 87-base-pair reads and were therefore excluded. In a later analysis, most CMV-associated TCR beta chains were found to appear HLA-restricted, with HLA associations seemingly driven largely by CMV exposure. A later analysis reported that several top co-occurrence clusters appeared linked to parvovirus B19, influenza, CMV and Epstein-Barr virus. In a later genetic analysis, fewer N-insertions in productive TCRs were reported among donors in an Asian-associated ancestry cluster than the roughly 700-donor mean.

The library was made by the immunoSEQ multiplex PCR assay. For the multiplex PCR, a mixture combining 60 forward primers for TCR Vbeta segments and 13 reverse primers for TCR Jbeta segments was used. Amplification of the CDR3 region of rearranged TCR beta genes was performed with a multiplex PCR assay on genomic DNA. The Illumina HiSeq System was used to sequence the amplified TCR beta libraries as 87-base-pair reads. In the source study's methods: In a later analysis, some 80 million unique TCR beta chains were counted across the 666 repertoires, and some 10 million of these chains were shared by at least two donors. Raw reads were error-corrected and collapsed into unique sequences with a nearest-neighbor algorithm that merged closely related sequences to remove PCR and sequencing errors. V, D and J gene segments were assigned by aligning CDR3 sequences to IMGT reference sequences. For a sequence to be retained, at least a six-nucleotide match to both a V gene segment and a J gene segment was required. A rearrangement counted as productive if the CDR3 had no stop codons and remained in frame with V and J, and every other rearrangement counted as non-productive. CDR3 was defined according to IMGT convention as the region running from the second conserved V-encoded cysteine to the conserved J-encoded phenylalanine. In an earlier analysis of more than 550 of the donors, sequences lacking an unambiguous match to a single V gene segment were excluded. An earlier analysis of some 610 of the donors called V segments functional above 56.7% productive rearrangements and segregating when the between-donor standard deviation exceeded 5%. A statistical classification framework was developed to diagnose cytomegalovirus status using the catalog of TCR beta chain sequences. In a later analysis, TCR nucleotide sequences were compared against IMGT/GENE-DB human TR gene sequences so that V and J genes could be assigned. The TCRdist pipeline was used in a later analysis to assign CDR3 sequences and most-parsimonious VDJ recombination scenarios. A later analysis defined each TCR beta chain by its CDR3 amino acid sequence plus V-gene family, and excluded reads lacking a unique V-gene family. As a way to deal with suspected cross-contamination and a sequencing artifact, a later analysis dropped 450 to 600 nucleotide sequences that were highly shared and had low generation probability. In a later analysis, a clonal expansion index was calculated for each public chain from normalized within-repertoire ranks of inferred template counts. Generation probabilities in a later analysis came from a VDJ recombination model fitted to out-of-frame rearrangements, and those results were checked against IGoR. A later analysis scored TCR-TCR, TCR-HLA and TCR-CMV co-occurrence with hypergeometric tests, applying a repertoire-size bias correction to TCR pairs. A later analysis estimated false discovery rates by permuting HLA or CMV assignments 20 times. In a later analysis, co-occurring TCRs were grouped using DBSCAN, with TCRdist sequence similarity added in when clustering inside HLA-allele-positive subsets. Co-occurrence clustering excluded repertoires with fewer than 30,000 or more than 120,000 public chains, plus five with anomalous nucleotide sharing. Imported from immuneACCESS, the table was reduced by TCRdb to in-frame sequences with V and J called. These copies leave out some clones; in studies compared against another copy, an unresolved V gene accounts for under half, and the cause of the remainder is not known. Clone size and V and J calls were adopted from that table, with D and trimming inferred from the DNA. This sample is represented by about 130,000 clones; about 86% of them were singletons. The ten largest clones add up to about 0.7% of the sample.

A note on this clone: This receptor's antigen is unknown. Base qualities are not at hand, and no much larger clone is one base apart.

The cohort comprised around 700 healthy bone marrow donors. At the time of sampling, every cohort member was nominally healthy, though immune exposures that went unrecorded were likely present. The donor was CMV seronegative and belonged to the group of 350 to 400 seronegative cohort members. A peripheral blood sample was collected from each donor, and TCR beta sequencing was performed on peripheral blood mononuclear cells. The Qiagen DNeasy Blood Extraction Kit was used to extract genomic DNA from the blood cell samples. The CDR3 runs 16 amino acids, cysteine and phenylalanine included. The only DNA kept is the CDR3, 48 bases in frame from the first base. V is cut back by 5 bases and J by 0 bases, with 10 bases in the junction unmatched. The CDR1 and CDR2 encoded by the germline V gene are SGHTS and YDEGEE.

The sequence was collected from a man aged 18 to 29 in good health and CMV-seronegative. Sequencing was carried out using PBMCs. In this chain, TRBV5-8 is recombined with TRBJ2-7; TRBD1 agrees with 8 junctional bases. The nucleotides read TGTGCCAGCAGACCGATCCCAGGACAGGGCTCCTACGAGCAGTACTTC. It translates as CASRPIPGQGSYEQYF. When the CDR3 is completed using the reference TRBV5-8 and TRBJ2-7 genes on either side, the full variable domain is EAGVTQSPTHLIKTRGQQATLRCSPISGHTSVYWYQQALGLGLQFLLWYDEGEERNRGNFPPRFSGRQFPNYSSELNVNALELEDSALYLCASRPIPGQGSYEQYFGPGTRLTVT.